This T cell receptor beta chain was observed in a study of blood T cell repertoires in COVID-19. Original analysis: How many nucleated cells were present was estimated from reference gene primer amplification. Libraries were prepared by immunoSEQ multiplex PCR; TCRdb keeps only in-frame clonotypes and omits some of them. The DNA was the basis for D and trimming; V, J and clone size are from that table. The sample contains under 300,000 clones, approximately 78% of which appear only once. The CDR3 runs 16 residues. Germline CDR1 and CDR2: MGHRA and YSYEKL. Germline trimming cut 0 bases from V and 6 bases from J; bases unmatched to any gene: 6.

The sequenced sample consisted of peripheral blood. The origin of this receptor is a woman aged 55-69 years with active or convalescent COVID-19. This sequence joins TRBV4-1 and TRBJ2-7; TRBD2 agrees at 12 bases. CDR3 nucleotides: TGCGCCAGCAGCCAAGATCCGCTAGCGGGGGGGCGCGAGCAGTACTTC. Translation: CASSQDPLAGGREQYF.